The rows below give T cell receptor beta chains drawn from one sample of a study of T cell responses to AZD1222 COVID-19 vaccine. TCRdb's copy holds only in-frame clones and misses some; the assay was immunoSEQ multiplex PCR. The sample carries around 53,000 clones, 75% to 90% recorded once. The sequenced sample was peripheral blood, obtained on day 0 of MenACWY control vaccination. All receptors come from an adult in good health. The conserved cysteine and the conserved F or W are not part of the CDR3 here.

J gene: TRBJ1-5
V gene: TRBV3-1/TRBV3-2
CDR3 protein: ASSQRQGAGQPQH

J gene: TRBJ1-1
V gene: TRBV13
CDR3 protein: ASSLGPDRRTEAF

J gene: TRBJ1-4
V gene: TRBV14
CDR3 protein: ASSQGYRPEKLF

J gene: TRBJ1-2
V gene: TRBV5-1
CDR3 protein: ASSLQGFNYGYT

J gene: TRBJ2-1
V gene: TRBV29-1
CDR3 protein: SAYSGSSYNEQF

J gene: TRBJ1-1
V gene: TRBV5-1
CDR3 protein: ASSLDRGRNTEAF

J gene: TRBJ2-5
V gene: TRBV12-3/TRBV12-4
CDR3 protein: ASSGTVETQY

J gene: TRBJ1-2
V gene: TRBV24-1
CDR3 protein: ATSDLPRQGMEGYT

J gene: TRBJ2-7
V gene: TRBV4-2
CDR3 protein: ASSHGAGDRYEQY

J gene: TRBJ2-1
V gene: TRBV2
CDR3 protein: ASRVGVGNEQF

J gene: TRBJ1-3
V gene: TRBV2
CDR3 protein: ASSERAGHSGNTIY

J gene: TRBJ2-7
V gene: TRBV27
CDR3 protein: ASSPGQSSYEQY

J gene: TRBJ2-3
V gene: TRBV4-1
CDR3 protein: ASSQARTSRSTDTQY

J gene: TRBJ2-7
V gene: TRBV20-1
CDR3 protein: SVPDSYEQY

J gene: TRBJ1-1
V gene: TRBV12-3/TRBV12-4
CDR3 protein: ASSFKGGTEAF

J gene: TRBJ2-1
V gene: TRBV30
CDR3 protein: AWSVSGGGNEQF

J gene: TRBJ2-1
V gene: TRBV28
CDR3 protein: ASSFYNEQF

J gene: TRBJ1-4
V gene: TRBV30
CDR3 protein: AWSPLDSLNEKLF

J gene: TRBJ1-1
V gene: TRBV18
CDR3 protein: ASSPPGTEAF

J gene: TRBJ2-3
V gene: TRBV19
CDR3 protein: ASSIVRPGYTDTQY

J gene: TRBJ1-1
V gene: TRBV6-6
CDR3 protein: ASSFRGSMNTEAF

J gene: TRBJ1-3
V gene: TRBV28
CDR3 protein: ASSSPGQGGNTIY

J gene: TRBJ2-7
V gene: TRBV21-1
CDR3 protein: ASSTAQGGNEQY

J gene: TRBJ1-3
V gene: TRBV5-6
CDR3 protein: ASSLYRTGRSGNTIY

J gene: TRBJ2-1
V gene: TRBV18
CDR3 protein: ASSPKTGTSGHNEQF

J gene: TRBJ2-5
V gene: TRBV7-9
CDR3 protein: ASSPRGLETQY

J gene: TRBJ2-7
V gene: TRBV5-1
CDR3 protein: ASSLDLRSYEQY

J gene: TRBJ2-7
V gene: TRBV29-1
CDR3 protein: SVSYPGLAGGYEQY

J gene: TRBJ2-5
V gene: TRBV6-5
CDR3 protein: ASRVQGIFQETQY

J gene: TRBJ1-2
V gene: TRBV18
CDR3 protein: ASSLGRPEGVYGYT

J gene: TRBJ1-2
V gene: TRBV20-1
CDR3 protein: SADTAYGYT

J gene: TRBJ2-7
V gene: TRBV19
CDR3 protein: ASNDRGRREQY

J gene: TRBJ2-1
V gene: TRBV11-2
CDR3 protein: ASSGAGGVTV

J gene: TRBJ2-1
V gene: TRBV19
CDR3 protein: ASSRAGGVFDEQF

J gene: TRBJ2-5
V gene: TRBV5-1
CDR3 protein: ASSPRGQGIQETQY

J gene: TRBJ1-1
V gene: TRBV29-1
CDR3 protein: SVPRGAPDTEAF

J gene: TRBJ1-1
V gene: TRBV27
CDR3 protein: ASSLSVDTEAF

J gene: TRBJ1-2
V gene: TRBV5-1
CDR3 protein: ASSSGQGDGGYT

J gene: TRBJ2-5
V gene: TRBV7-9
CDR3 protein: ASSPGLAEETQY

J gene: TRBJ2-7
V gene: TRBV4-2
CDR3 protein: ASSQDGDYSYEQY

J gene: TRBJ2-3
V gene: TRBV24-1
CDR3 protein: ATSDRTSGIGADTQY

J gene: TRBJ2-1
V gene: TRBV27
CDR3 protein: ASSDTYNEQF

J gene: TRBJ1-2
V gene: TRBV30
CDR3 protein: AWSVTGGGGYT